The next 30 T cell receptor beta chains were all read from a single sample in a study of blood T cell repertoires in COVID-19. Some clones are missing from TCRdb's copy, which holds only in-frame ones; the method was immunoSEQ multiplex PCR. Altogether nearly 85,000 clones are present, more than 70% being singletons, with the ten largest covering approximately 17%. Sequencing input: peripheral blood. The receptor source for this set is a woman aged 55-69 years with acute or convalescent COVID-19.

This chain joins TRBV15 and TRBJ2-1, with 8 positions matching TRBD1. The CDR3 covers 15 residues. Germline CDR1 LNHNV, CDR2 YYDKDF (reference sequence). With 3 bases clipped from V and 1 base from J, the junction kept 2 bases outside the gene matches. In DNA, the CDR3 is TGTGCCACCAGCAGCAGACAGGGGTCCTACAATGAGCAGTTCTTC. Translated, it gives CATSSRQGSYNEQFF.

Note on this clone: The same CDR3 can be traced to other DNA sequences in this sample. The rearrangement links TRBV5-1 to TRBJ1-5; tentatively, D is TRBD1 (6 bases). CDR1 is SGHRS, CDR2 YFSETQ, per germline. The CDR3 has 14 residues. The V gene lost 4 bases and the J gene lost 6 bases, with 14 bases spanning the gap. CDR3 protein: CASSPRGGLQPQHF. CDR3 coding DNA: TGCGCCAGCAGCCCTCGGGGGGGCCTTCAGCCCCAGCATTTT. The entire variable domain, with the rest obtained from reference TRBV5-1 and TRBJ1-5, is as follows: KAGVTQTPRYLIKTRGQQVTLSCSPISGHRSVSWYQQTPGQGLQFLFEYFSETQRNKGNFPGRFSGRQFSNSRSEMNVSTLELGDSALYLCASSPRGGLQPQHFGDGTRLSIL.

The CDR3 DNA follows: TGTGCCAGCAGCTCCAGGGAAAACTCCTACGAGCAGTACTTC. Its protein is CASSSRENSYEQYF. The chain couples TRBV7-9 to TRBJ2-7; possibly TRBD1 for D (5 bases). Germline V lookup: CDR1 SEHNR, CDR2 FQNEAQ (reference sequence). This CDR3 is built from 14 residues. With 4 bases removed from V and 0 bases from J, the gap between germline ends came to 10 bases.

J is TRBJ2-7 and V is TRBV5-1, with a tentative D call TRBD1 (6 bases). Germline CDR1 reads SGHRS; CDR2 reads YFSETQ. V lost 4 bases and J lost 4, with 15 bases in between. This CDR3 region has 14 residues. The CDR3 nucleotides read TGCGCCAGCAGCAGGGACACCCGCGGTTACGAGCAGTACTTC. This sequence encodes CASSRDTRGYEQYF. Together with reference TRBV5-1 and TRBJ2-7, the CDR3 gives the full variable domain: KAGVTQTPRYLIKTRGQQVTLSCSPISGHRSVSWYQQTPGQGLQFLFEYFSETQRNKGNFPGRFSGRQFSNSRSEMNVSTLELGDSALYLCASSRDTRGYEQYFGPGTRLTVT.

CDR3 coding DNA: TGCAGCGTTGACGGGGCGGGAAACACTGAAGCTTTCTTT. It specifies CSVDGAGNTEAFF. V gene TRBV29-1 combines with J gene TRBJ1-1; D perhaps matches TRBD1 (5 bases). Germline CDR1 and CDR2: SQVTM and ANQGSEA. Trimming shortened V by 3 bases and J by 2 bases, and 10 bases separated the two germline ends. The CDR3 has 13 amino acids.

The gene calls are TRBV11-2 and TRBJ1-2; TRBD1 matches at 8 bases. Germline V CDR1 and CDR2: SGHAT, FQNNGV. V shed 6 bases, J shed 2 bases, and the junction held 8 bases outside the gene matches. CDR3 length: 15 residues. In DNA form, the CDR3 reads TGTGCCAGCAGACAAGGACAGGGCCTGAACTATGGCTACACCTTC. Amino acid sequence: CASRQGQGLNYGYTF.

The chain joins TRBV11-2 to TRBJ1-4; possible D gene TRBD1, 5 bases. The length of the CDR3 is 15 residues. In germline, CDR1 is SGHAT, CDR2 FQNNGV. Trimming took off 0 bases at V and 8 bases at J, with 13 bases between the two ends. Written as DNA, the CDR3 is TGTGCCAGCAGCTTAGATTCCGGGGGTGGGGAAAAACTGTTTTTT. Translated: CASSLDSGGGEKLFF.

The chain carries TRBV6-5 and TRBJ1-2; D remains ambiguous. Germline lookup yields CDR1 MNHEY and CDR2 SVGAGI. The CDR3 spans 13 residues. With 7 bases removed from V and 7 bases from J, the gap between germline ends came to 16 bases. As DNA, the CDR3 is TGTGCCAGCACCGGTTCGGGATGGGGTGGCTACACCTTC. Translated, it gives CASTGSGWGGYTF.

The gene calls are TRBV27 and TRBJ2-2; TRBD2 is a possible D gene (5 bases). V shed 5 bases and J shed 0 bases, with 16 bases lying between them. The CDR3 has 17 residues. Germline loops: CDR1 MNHEY, CDR2 SMNVEV (reference sequence). CDR3 DNA: TGTGCCAGCAGTGCCGACGAATGGACTTCGAACACCGGGGAGCTGTTTTTT. The encoded protein is CASSADEWTSNTGELFF.

The chain couples TRBV3-1 (or the pseudogene TRBV3-2) to TRBJ1-1; 7 positions match TRBD1. Trimming took 4 bases from V and 0 from J; bases not matched to a gene: 5. The CDR3 length is 15 residues. Germline lookup yields CDR1 LGHDT and CDR2 YNNKEL (reference sequence). The CDR3 nucleotides read TGTGCCAGCAGCCCCTCACAGGGGTTGAACACTGAAGCTTTCTTT. This gives the protein CASSPSQGLNTEAFF.

The sample holds a few counts of this clone. The gene calls are TRBV2 and TRBJ1-2; D possibly corresponds to TRBD1 (5 bases). Looked up from germline, CDR1 is SNHLY and CDR2 is FYNNEI. With 7 bases removed from V and 3 bases from J, the gap between germline ends came to 18 bases. The CDR3 runs to 15 residues. The CDR3 nucleotides read TGTGCCAGCATCGTTACCGGGGGGGGTTACTATGGCTACACCTTC. Its translation is CASIVTGGGYYGYTF.

The chain is built from TRBV5-1 and TRBJ1-6, with a weak D call TRBD1 (6 bases). Germline CDR1 reads SGHRS; CDR2 reads YFSETQ. This CDR3 has 14 amino acids. The V end was cut by 1 base, the J end by 10 bases, with 12 bases between. The CDR3 loop reads CASSLTQGNSPLHF. The CDR3 DNA is TGCGCCAGCAGCTTGACCCAGGGGAACTCACCCCTCCACTTT.

This chain uses TRBV5-1 with TRBJ2-1, with TRBD2 matching over 10 bases. After removal of 4 bases from V and 6 bases from J, the junction contained 7 bases not matched to a gene. This CDR3 has 15 residues. Per germline, CDR1 SGHRS and CDR2 YFSETQ. The CDR3 spells CASSVMASGSNEQFF. CDR3 DNA: TGCGCCAGCAGCGTGATGGCTAGCGGGAGCAATGAGCAGTTCTTC. Looking up the rest from reference TRBV5-1 and TRBJ2-1 gives the full variable domain: KAGVTQTPRYLIKTRGQQVTLSCSPISGHRSVSWYQQTPGQGLQFLFEYFSETQRNKGNFPGRFSGRQFSNSRSEMNVSTLELGDSALYLCASSVMASGSNEQFFGPGTRLTVL.

This chain uses TRBV7-2 with TRBJ1-2; possibly TRBD1 for D (5 bases). This CDR3 is built from 15 residues. Trimming took 7 bases from V and 3 from J, leaving 18 bases between them. Germline CDR1 and CDR2: SGHTA and FQGNSA. The CDR3 sequence is CASTQTPAGHYGYTF. CDR3 DNA: TGTGCCAGCACCCAAACCCCGGCAGGGCACTATGGCTACACCTTC. Variable domain in full (rest from reference TRBV7-2 and TRBJ1-2): GAGVSQSPSNKVTEKGKDVELRCDPISGHTALYWYRQSLGQGLEFLIYFQGNSAPDKSGLPSDRFSAERTGGSVSTLTIQRTQQEDSAVYLCASTQTPAGHYGYTFGSGTRLTVV.

This rearrangement joins TRBV9 to TRBJ1-1; 12 nucleotides match TRBD1. CDR1 SGDLS and CDR2 YYNGEE come from the germline V gene. The CDR3 runs 18 residues. The J segment lost 3 bases and the V segment lost 3 bases, leaving 12 bases of the junction unmatched. CDR3: CASSAGTGGRDRDTEAFF. In DNA form, the CDR3 reads TGTGCCAGCAGCGCCGGGACAGGGGGCCGGGATAGGGACACTGAAGCTTTCTTT.

The gene calls are TRBV6-6 and TRBJ1-1; weak D call: TRBD1 (5 bases). The V end lost 7 bases, the J end lost 4 bases, and 13 bases lay between the germline ends. CDR1 and CDR2 (germline): MNHNY, SVGAGI (reference sequence). The length of the CDR3 is 13 residues. This chain's CDR3 is CASTGGVGTEAFF. The CDR3 DNA is TGTGCCAGCACGGGGGGGGTCGGCACTGAAGCTTTCTTT.

The V call is TRBV27, the J call TRBJ2-3, with D possibly being TRBD2 (7 bases). Germline V gene sequence: CDR1 MNHEY, CDR2 SMNVEV (reference sequence). Trimming stripped 6 bases from V and 6 bases from J, with 19 bases between. CDR3 length equals 15 residues. The CDR3 is CASSLGGAGEDTQYF. The CDR3 region has the DNA TGTGCCAGCAGCTTGGGGGGGGCGGGGGAGGATACGCAGTATTTT.

The chain employs TRBV5-1 and TRBJ1-2; 7 bases map to TRBD1. The CDR3 totals 15 residues. The germline CDR1 and CDR2 sequences are SGHRS and YFSETQ. Trimming cost V 0 bases and J 1 base; bases outside gene matches: 3. The CDR3 DNA is TGCGCCAGCAGCTTGGCTCCAGGGGGTAACTATGGCTACACCTTC. Its protein is CASSLAPGGNYGYTF.

The chain links TRBV5-1 to TRBJ2-5, with a tentative D call TRBD2 (6 bases). The CDR3 length is 15 residues. V was pared by 6 bases and J by 2 bases, with 17 bases between. Germline V gene sequence: CDR1 SGHRS, CDR2 YFSETQ. The CDR3 nucleotides read TGCGCCAGCACCGGGGCGGGAACGAATCAAGAGACCCAGTACTTC. It encodes CASTGAGTNQETQYF.

This chain connects TRBV29-1 to TRBJ2-3; 12 bases match TRBD2. CDR3 size: 17 residues. The germline gives CDR1 SQVTM, CDR2 ANQGSEA. V shed 4 bases and J 1 base; nucleotides not matched to a gene: 9. This chain's CDR3 is CSVVGTSGQGGTDTQYF. The CDR3 DNA is TGCAGCGTTGTTGGGACTAGCGGGCAAGGTGGCACAGATACGCAGTATTTT.

This clone appeared once. This chain uses TRBV5-4 with TRBJ2-1; maybe TRBD1 (6 bases). Between the trimmed V and J ends, which lost 2 bases and 1 base, there was a span of 10 bases. CDR3 length: 15 amino acids. Per the germline V gene, CDR1 is SGHNT and CDR2 is YYREEE (reference sequence). CDR3 protein: CASSLRRGSYNEQFF. The CDR3 DNA follows: TGTGCCAGCAGCTTACGCAGGGGTTCCTACAATGAGCAGTTCTTC.

This sequence joins TRBV5-1 and TRBJ1-2; 9 positions match TRBD1. V trimming: 0 bases; J trimming: 5 bases; junction bases outside the gene matches: 5. The CDR3 loop spans 15 amino acids. Germline values: CDR1 SGHRS, CDR2 YFSETQ. CDR3 residues: CASSLDGQGMYGYTF. In nucleotides, the CDR3 is TGCGCCAGCAGCTTGGACGGACAGGGGATGTATGGCTACACCTTC. The full variable domain, rest sourced from reference TRBV5-1 and TRBJ1-2, is KAGVTQTPRYLIKTRGQQVTLSCSPISGHRSVSWYQQTPGQGLQFLFEYFSETQRNKGNFPGRFSGRQFSNSRSEMNVSTLELGDSALYLCASSLDGQGMYGYTFGSGTRLTVV.

The chain combines TRBV18 with TRBJ1-5, with 8 bases fitting TRBD1. The CDR3 sequence is 15 residues long. V lost 2 bases, J lost 7 bases, and 7 bases stayed unmatched. CDR1 is KGHSH and CDR2 is LQKENI in the germline V gene. The chain's CDR3 is CASSPTGQGWQPQHF. CDR3 DNA: TGTGCCAGCTCACCAACCGGACAGGGTTGGCAGCCCCAGCATTTT.

This clone was found once. This chain uses TRBV2 with TRBJ1-3, with unresolved D. The CDR3 runs to 16 residues. Germline loops: CDR1 SNHLY, CDR2 FYNNEI. Trimming removed 3 bases from V and 2 bases from J, with 14 bases in between. Here the CDR3 reads CASSDGVGRAGNTIYF. The CDR3 DNA reads TGTGCCAGCAGTGATGGTGTTGGGCGGGCTGGAAACACCATATATTTT.

The chain uses TRBV5-6 and TRBJ2-2; D remains unclear. Germline lookup yields CDR1 SGHDT and CDR2 YYEEEE. The V end lost 2 bases, the J end lost 7 bases, and 9 bases lay between the germline ends. The length of the CDR3 is 13 residues. CDR3 nucleotides: TGTGCCAGCAGCTTAAGCAGAGGCGGGGAGCTGTTTTTT. This sequence encodes CASSLSRGGELFF. The variable domain in full, completed from reference TRBV5-6 and TRBJ2-2, reads DAGVTQSPTHLIKTRGQQVTLRCSPKSGHDTVSWYQQALGQGPQFIFQYYEEEERQRGNFPDRFSGHQFPNYSSELNVNALLLGDSALYLCASSLSRGGELFFGEGSRLTVL.

This CDR3 reads CASSLGRDMSTDTQYF. CDR3 bases: TGTGCCAGCAGCTTGGGTCGGGACATGAGCACAGATACGCAGTATTTT. The chain combines TRBV5-5 with TRBJ2-3; D is perhaps TRBD1 (6 bases). The germline V and J ends were trimmed by 0 bases and 0 bases, with 11 bases remaining between them. There are 16 residues in the CDR3. Germline-derived CDR1 and CDR2 are SGHKS and YYEKEE (reference sequence).

V gene TRBV21-1 combines with J gene TRBJ2-7; the table's D call of TRBD2 was not tested on the DNA. TRBV21-1 is a pseudogene segment. The CDR3 is 17 amino acids. Here the CDR3 DNA reads TGTGCCAGCAGCAAAGAATCTTCCTCCGGCGGAGCCTACGAGCAGTACTTC. It is translated as CASSKESSSGGAYEQYF.

The chain joins TRBV6-5 to TRBJ1-1; 7 bases are a match to TRBD1. V shed 6 bases, J shed 4 bases, and the junction held 8 bases outside the gene matches. Looked up from germline, CDR1 is MNHEY and CDR2 is SVGAGI. The CDR3 has 14 amino acids. This CDR3 is CASSPGTVGTEAFF. CDR3 DNA sequence: TGTGCCAGCAGCCCCGGGACAGTTGGCACTGAAGCTTTCTTT.

The V gene is TRBV11-2, the J gene TRBJ1-6; no reliable D call. V gave up 7 bases and J gave up 7 bases, with 8 bases separating them. This CDR3 comprises 12 residues. The germline V gene encodes CDR1 SGHAT and CDR2 FQNNGV. In DNA, the CDR3 is TGTGCCAGCACCATCGAGAATTCACCCCTCCACTTT. Translated, it gives CASTIENSPLHF.

The rearrangement links TRBV7-3 to TRBJ2-2, with 10 nucleotides matching TRBD2. CDR1 and CDR2 (germline): SGHTA, FQGTGA. V dropped 8 bases and J dropped 6; count of bases not matched to a gene: 6. The CDR3 length is 14 residues. The CDR3 region is CASRPSGGAGELFF. In DNA, the CDR3 is TGTGCCAGCCGCCCTAGCGGGGGCGCCGGGGAGCTGTTTTTT.